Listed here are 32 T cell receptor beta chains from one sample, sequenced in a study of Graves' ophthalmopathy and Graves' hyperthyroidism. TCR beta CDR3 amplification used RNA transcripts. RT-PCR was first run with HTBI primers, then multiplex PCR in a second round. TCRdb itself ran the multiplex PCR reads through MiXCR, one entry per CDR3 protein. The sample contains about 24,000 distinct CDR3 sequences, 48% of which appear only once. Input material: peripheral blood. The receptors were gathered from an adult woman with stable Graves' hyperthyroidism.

The CDR3 loop reads CASPGTSTDTQYF. In nucleotides, the CDR3 is TGTGCCAGCCCCGGGACTAGCACAGATACGCAGTATTTT. The chain uses TRBV6-4 and TRBJ2-3, with a tentative D call TRBD2 (6 bases). Germline values: CDR1 MRHNA, CDR2 SNTAGT. The CDR3 runs 13 residues. V was cut by 8 bases and J by 0 bases, with 9 bases left in between.

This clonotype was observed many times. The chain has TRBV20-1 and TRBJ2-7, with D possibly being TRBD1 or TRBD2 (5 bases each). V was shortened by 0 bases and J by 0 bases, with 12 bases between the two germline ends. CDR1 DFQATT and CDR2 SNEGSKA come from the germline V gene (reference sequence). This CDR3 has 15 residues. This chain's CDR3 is CSARDLAGSSYEQYF. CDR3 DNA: TGCAGTGCTAGAGATCTGGCAGGGAGCTCCTACGAGCAGTACTTC.

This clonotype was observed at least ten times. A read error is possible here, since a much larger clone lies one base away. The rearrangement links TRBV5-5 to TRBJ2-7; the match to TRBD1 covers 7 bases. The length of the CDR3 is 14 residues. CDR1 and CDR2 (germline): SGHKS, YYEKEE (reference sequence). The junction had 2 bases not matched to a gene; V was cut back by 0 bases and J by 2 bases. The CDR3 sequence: CASSLGQGAYEQYF. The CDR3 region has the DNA TGTGCCAGCAGCTTGGGACAGGGAGCCTACGAGCAGTACTTC.

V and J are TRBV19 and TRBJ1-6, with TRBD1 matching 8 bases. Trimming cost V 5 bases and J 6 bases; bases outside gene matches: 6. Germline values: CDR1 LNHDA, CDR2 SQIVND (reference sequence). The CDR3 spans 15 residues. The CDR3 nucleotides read TGTGCCAGTAGTCCGACAGGACAGGGTAATTCACCCCTCCACTTT. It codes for CASSPTGQGNSPLHF.

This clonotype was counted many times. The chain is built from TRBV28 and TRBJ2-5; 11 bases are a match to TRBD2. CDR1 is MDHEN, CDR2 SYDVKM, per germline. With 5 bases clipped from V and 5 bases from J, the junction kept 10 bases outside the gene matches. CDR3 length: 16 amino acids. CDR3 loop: CASSRILAGGGETQYF. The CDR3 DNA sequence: TGTGCCAGCAGTCGCATCCTAGCGGGAGGTGGCGAGACCCAGTACTTC. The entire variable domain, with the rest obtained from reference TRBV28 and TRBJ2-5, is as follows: DVKVTQSSRYLVKRTGEKVFLECVQDMDHENMFWYRQDPGLGLRLIYFSYDVKMKEKGDIPEGYSVSREKKERFSLILESASTNQTSMYLCASSRILAGGGETQYFGPGTRLLVL.

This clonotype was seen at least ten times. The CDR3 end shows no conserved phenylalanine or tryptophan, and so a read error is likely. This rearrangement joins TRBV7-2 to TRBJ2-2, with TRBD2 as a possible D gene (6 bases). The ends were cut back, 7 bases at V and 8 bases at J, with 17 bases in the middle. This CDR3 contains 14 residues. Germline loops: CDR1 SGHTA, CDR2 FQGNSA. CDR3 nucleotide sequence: TGTGCCAGCACCAAAGGGCTAGCGTCGGGGGAGCTGTTTCTT. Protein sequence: CASTKGLASGELFL.

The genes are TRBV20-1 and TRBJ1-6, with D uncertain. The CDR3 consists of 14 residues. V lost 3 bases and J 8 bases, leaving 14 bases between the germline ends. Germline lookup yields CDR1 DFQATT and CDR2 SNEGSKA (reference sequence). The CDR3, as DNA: TGCAGTGCTAGGCACATCGATAAGGATTCACCCCTCCACTTT. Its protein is CSARHIDKDSPLHF.

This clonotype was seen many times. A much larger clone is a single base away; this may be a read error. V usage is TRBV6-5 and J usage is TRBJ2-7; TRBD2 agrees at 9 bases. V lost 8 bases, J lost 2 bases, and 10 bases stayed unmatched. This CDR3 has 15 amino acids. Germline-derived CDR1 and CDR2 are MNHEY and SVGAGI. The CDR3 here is CASAGGDRSAYEQYF. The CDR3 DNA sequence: TGTGCCAGCGCGGGGGGGGACCGGAGCGCCTACGAGCAGTACTTC.

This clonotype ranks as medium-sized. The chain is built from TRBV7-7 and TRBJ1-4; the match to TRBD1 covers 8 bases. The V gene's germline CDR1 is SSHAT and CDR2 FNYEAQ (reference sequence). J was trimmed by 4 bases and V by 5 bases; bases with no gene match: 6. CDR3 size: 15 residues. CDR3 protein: CASSQGQGYNEKLFF. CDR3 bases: TGTGCCAGCAGCCAAGGACAGGGATATAATGAAAAACTGTTTTTT.

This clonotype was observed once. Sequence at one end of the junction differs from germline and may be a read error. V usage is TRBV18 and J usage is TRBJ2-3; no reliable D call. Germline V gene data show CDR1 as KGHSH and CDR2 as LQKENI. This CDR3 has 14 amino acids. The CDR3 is CASSPLVGTDTRYF. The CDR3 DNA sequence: TGTGCCAGCTCACCACTTGTTGGCACAGATACGCGGTATTTT.

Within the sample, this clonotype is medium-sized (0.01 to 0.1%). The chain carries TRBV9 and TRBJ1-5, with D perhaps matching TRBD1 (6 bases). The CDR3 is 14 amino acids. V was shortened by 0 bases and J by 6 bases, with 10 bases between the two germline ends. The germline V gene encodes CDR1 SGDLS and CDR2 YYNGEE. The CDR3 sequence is CASSVAQGGQPQHF. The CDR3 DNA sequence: TGTGCCAGCAGCGTAGCACAGGGTGGTCAGCCCCAGCATTTT.

The CDR3 spells CASSLDPRAVAFF. CDR3 bases: TGTGCCAGCAGCTTGGATCCCCGGGCCGTAGCTTTCTTT. V gene TRBV11-2 combines with J gene TRBJ1-1; D ambiguous. The germline V gene has CDR1 SGHAT and CDR2 FQNNGV. Trimming took off 3 bases at V and 10 bases at J, with 15 bases between the two ends. The CDR3 is 13 residues long.

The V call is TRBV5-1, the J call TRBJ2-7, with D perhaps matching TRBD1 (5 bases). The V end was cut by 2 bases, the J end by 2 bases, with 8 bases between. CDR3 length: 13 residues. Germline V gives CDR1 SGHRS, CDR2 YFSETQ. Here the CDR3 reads CASSFGQTYEQYF. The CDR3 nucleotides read TGCGCCAGCAGCTTTGGACAAACCTACGAGCAGTACTTC.

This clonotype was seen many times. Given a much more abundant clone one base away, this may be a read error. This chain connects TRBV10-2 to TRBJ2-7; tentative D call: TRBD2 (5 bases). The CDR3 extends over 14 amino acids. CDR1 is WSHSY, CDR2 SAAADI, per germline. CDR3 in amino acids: CAGSEGRSSHEQYF. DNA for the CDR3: TGCGCCGGCAGTGAGGGAAGGAGTAGCCACGAGCAGTACTTC.

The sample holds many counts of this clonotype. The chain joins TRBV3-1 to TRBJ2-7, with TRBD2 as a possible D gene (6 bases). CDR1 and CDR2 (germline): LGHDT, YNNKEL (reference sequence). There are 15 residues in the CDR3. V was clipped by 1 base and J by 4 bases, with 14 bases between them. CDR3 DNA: TGTGCCAGCAGCCAAGGATTAGCGGAACTTTACGAGCAGTACTTC. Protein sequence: CASSQGLAELYEQYF.

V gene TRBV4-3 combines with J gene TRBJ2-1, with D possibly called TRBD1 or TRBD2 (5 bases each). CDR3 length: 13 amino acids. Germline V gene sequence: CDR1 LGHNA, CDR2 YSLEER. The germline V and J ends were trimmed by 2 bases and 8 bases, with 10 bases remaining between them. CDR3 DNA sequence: TGCGCCAGCAGCCAATCCGGGGCCGATGAGCAGTTCTTC. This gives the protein CASSQSGADEQFF.

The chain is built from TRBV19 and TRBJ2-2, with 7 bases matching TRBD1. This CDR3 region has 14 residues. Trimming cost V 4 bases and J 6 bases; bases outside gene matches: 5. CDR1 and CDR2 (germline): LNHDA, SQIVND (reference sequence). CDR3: CASSKGQASGELFF. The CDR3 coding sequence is TGTGCCAGTAGTAAAGGACAGGCATCCGGGGAGCTGTTTTTT.

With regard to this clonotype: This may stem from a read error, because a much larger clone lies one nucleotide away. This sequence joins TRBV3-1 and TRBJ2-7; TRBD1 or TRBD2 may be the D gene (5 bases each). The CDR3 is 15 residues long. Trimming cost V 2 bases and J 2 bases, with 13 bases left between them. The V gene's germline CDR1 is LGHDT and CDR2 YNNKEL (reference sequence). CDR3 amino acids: CASSQRGVGAYEQYF. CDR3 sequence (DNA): TGTGCCAGCAGCCAAAGAGGGGTGGGAGCCTACGAGCAGTACTTC.

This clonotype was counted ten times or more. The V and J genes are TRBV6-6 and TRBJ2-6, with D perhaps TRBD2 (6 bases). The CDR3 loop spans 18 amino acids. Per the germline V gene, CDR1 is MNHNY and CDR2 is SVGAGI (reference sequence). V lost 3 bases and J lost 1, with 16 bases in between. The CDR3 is CASSYLGLSSSGANVLTF. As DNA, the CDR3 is TGTGCCAGCAGTTATCTAGGACTATCTTCTTCTGGGGCCAACGTCCTGACTTTC.

CDR3 bases: TGCAGCGTCCACCCCCAGGGCAACACAGATACGCAGTATTTT. Translating it yields CSVHPQGNTDTQYF. V and J are TRBV29-1 and TRBJ2-3, with D possibly matching TRBD1 (5 bases). V dropped 6 bases and J dropped 2 bases, with 15 bases sitting between them. Germline CDR1 reads SQVTM; CDR2 reads ANQGSEA. CDR3 length: 14 amino acids.

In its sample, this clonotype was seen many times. In DNA, the CDR3 is TGTGCCAGCAGCCACCTCAGGCAGCCGGGGGATAAGTTCTTC. Translated, it gives CASSHLRQPGDKFF. J is TRBJ2-1 and V is TRBV11-2; possible D gene TRBD2, 6 bases. The CDR3 is 14 residues long. V lost 5 bases to trimming and J lost 14 bases, with 22 bases between them. In germline, CDR1 is SGHAT, CDR2 FQNNGV.

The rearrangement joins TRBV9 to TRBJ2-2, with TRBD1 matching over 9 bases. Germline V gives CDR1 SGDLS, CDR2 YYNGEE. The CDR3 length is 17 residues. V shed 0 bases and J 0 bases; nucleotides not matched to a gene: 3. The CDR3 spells CASSVAGQGANTGELFF. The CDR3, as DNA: TGTGCCAGCAGCGTAGCGGGACAGGGAGCGAACACCGGGGAGCTGTTTTTT.

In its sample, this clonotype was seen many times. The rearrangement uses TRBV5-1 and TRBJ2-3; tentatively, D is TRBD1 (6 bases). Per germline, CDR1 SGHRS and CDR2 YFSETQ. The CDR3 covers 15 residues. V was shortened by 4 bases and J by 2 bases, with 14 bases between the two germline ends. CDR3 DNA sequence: TGCGCCAGCAGCCTGACGGACAGCTCCACAGATACGCAGTATTTT. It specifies CASSLTDSSTDTQYF.

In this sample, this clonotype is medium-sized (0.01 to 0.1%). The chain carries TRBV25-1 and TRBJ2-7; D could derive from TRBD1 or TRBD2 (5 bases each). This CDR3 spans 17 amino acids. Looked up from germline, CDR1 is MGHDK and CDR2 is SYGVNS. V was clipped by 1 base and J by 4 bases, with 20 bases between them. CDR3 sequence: CASSEFPRGPEHYEQYF. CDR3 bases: TGTGCCAGCAGTGAATTTCCAAGGGGACCGGAACATTACGAGCAGTACTTC.

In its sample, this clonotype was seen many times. The CDR3 loop is CASQGRDQPQHF. The CDR3 bases are TGTGCCAGTCAAGGGAGAGATCAGCCCCAGCATTTT. This chain uses TRBV28 with TRBJ1-5; D is ambiguous. Germline V gene sequence: CDR1 MDHEN, CDR2 SYDVKM. V dropped 9 bases and J dropped 5 bases, with 11 bases sitting between them. The CDR3 covers 12 residues.

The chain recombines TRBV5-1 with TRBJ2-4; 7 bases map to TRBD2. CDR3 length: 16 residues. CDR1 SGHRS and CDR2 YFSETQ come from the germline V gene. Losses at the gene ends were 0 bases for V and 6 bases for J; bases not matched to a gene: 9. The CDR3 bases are TGCGCCAGCAGCTTGGAACAAGCGGGGACCTTAAACATTCAGTACTTC. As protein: CASSLEQAGTLNIQYF. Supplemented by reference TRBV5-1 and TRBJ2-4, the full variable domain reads KAGVTQTPRYLIKTRGQQVTLSCSPISGHRSVSWYQQTPGQGLQFLFEYFSETQRNKGNFPGRFSGRQFSNSRSEMNVSTLELGDSALYLCASSLEQAGTLNIQYFGAGTRLSVL.

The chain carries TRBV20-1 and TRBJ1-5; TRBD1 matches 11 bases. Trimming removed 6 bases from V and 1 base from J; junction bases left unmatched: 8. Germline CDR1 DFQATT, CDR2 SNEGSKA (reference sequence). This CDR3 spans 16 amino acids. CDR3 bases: TGCAGTGCCCCCGGGACAGGGGGAGGAAGCAATCAGCCCCAGCATTTT. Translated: CSAPGTGGGSNQPQHF.

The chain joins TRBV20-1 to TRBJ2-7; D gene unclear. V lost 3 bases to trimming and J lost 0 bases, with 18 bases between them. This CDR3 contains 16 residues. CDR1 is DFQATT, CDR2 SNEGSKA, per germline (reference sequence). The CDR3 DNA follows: TGCAGTGCTAGTTGGGCAGGAACCTTGAGCTCCTACGAGCAGTACTTC. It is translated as CSASWAGTLSSYEQYF.

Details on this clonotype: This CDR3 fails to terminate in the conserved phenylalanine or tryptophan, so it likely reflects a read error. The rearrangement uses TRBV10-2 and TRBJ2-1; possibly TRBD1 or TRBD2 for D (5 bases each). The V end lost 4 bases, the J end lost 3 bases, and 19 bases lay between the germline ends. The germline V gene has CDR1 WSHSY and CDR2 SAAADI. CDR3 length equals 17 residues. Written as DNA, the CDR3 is TGCGCCAGCAGTGTACGGGACCCGGATCCCGTCTACAATGAGCAGTTCCTC. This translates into CASSVRDPDPVYNEQFL.

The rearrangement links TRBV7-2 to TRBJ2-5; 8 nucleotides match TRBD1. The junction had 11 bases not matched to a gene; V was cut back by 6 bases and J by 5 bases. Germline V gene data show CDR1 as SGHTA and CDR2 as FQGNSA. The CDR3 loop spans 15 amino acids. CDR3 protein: CASSRSGGRWETQYF. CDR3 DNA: TGTGCCAGCAGTCGATCAGGGGGCCGATGGGAGACCCAGTACTTC.

CDR3 coding DNA: TGTGCCAGCAGTGGTAGCGGGAGTTTTTACGAGCAGTACTTC. This translates into CASSGSGSFYEQYF. This chain uses TRBV7-2 with TRBJ2-7; TRBD2 matches at 9 bases. Trimming cost V 6 bases and J 4 bases; bases outside gene matches: 7. CDR1 and CDR2 (germline): SGHTA, FQGNSA. CDR3 size: 14 residues.

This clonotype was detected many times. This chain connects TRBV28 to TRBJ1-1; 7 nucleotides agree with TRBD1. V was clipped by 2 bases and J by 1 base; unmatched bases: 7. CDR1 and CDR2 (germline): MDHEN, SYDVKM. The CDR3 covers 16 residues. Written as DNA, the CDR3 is TGTGCCAGCAGTTTAAGGGCCCGGGACAGGAACACTGAAGCTTTCTTT. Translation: CASSLRARDRNTEAFF.